The 22 T cell receptor beta chains listed next were all sequenced from one sample in a study of blood T cell repertoires in COVID-19. Clones were read by immunoSEQ multiplex PCR, and TCRdb kept only the in-frame ones, dropping some. The table includes about 42,000 clones, roughly 84% detected once. The specimen sequenced was peripheral blood. Receptors were obtained from a human donor in a cohort sampled during active COVID-19.

This chain uses TRBV18 with TRBJ1-6; D gene uncertain. The CDR3 has 16 residues. V lost 3 bases to trimming and J lost 9 bases, with 18 bases between them. CDR1 and CDR2 (germline): KGHSH, LQKENI. CDR3 in amino acids: CASSPIERGNGSPLHF. Here the CDR3 DNA reads TGTGCCAGCTCACCCATAGAGCGCGGGAATGGTTCACCCCTCCACTTT. The entire variable domain, with the rest obtained from reference TRBV18 and TRBJ1-6, is as follows: NAGVMQNPRHLVRRRGQEARLRCSPMKGHSHVYWYRQLPEEGLKFMVYLQKENIIDESGMPKERFSAEFPKEGPSILRIQQVVRGDSAAYFCASSPIERGNGSPLHFGNGTRLTVT.

The genes are TRBV7-2 and TRBJ2-7; 8 positions match TRBD1. The CDR3 loop spans 14 amino acids. CDR1 and CDR2 (germline): SGHTA, FQGNSA. Germline trimming cut 5 bases from V and 4 bases from J; bases unmatched to any gene: 7. The CDR3 DNA reads as TGTGCCAGCAGCCTTAATCGACAGGGGTACGAGCAGTACTTC. It yields the protein CASSLNRQGYEQYF.

The chain employs TRBV7-9 and TRBJ2-1; a weak D match, TRBD2 (6 bases). The CDR3 covers 18 residues. V lost 4 bases and J 6 bases, leaving 25 bases between the germline ends. Germline V gene sequence: CDR1 SEHNR, CDR2 FQNEAQ (reference sequence). CDR3 residues: CASSSIWGVGADFNEQFF. CDR3 bases: TGTGCCAGCAGCTCGATTTGGGGGGTTGGAGCGGATTTCAATGAGCAGTTCTTC.

The CDR3 is CASSVRPQGAQQYF. The CDR3 DNA follows: TGTGCCAGCAGCGTCAGACCCCAAGGGGCTCAGCAGTATTTT. The rearrangement links TRBV7-8 to TRBJ2-3; a weak D match, TRBD1 (5 bases). Deletions cut 5 bases from V and 11 bases from J, with 20 bases between. Looked up from germline, CDR1 is SGHVS and CDR2 is FQNEAQ. The CDR3 contains 14 residues.

The chain has TRBV28 and TRBJ2-7; 7 nucleotides line up with TRBD1. V shed 3 bases, J shed 3 bases, and the junction held 2 bases outside the gene matches. The CDR3 is 13 amino acids. The germline CDR1 and CDR2 sequences are MDHEN and SYDVKM. CDR3: CASSLGQIYEQYF. CDR3 sequence (DNA): TGTGCCAGCAGTTTGGGACAGATCTACGAGCAGTACTTC.

V is TRBV6-5 and J is TRBJ2-5; no clear D. The CDR3 loop spans 12 amino acids. Germline V lookup: CDR1 MNHEY, CDR2 SVGAGI. Trimming stripped 4 bases from V and 4 bases from J, with 7 bases between. The CDR3 region has the DNA TGTGCCAGCAGTTTTCCCGGAGAGACCCAGTACTTC. Protein: CASSFPGETQYF.

This chain uses TRBV29-1 with TRBJ2-3, with D possibly TRBD2 on 5 matching bases. V was trimmed by 6 bases and J by 1 base, leaving 8 bases between them. This CDR3 contains 12 residues. Germline V gene sequence: CDR1 SQVTM, CDR2 ANQGSEA. The CDR3 DNA follows: TGCAGCGTGGAGGTCGGCACAGATACGCAGTATTTT. Encoded protein: CSVEVGTDTQYF.

This chain joins TRBV7-8 and TRBJ1-2; D gene ambiguous. Germline V lookup: CDR1 SGHVS, CDR2 FQNEAQ. Trimming shortened V by 1 base and J by 1 base, and 7 bases separated the two germline ends. The CDR3 runs to 14 residues. The CDR3 reads CASSLDSINYGYTF. In DNA, the CDR3 is TGTGCCAGCAGCTTAGACTCCATTAACTATGGCTACACCTTC.

This chain connects TRBV6-5 to TRBJ1-5; unclear D gene. The CDR3 is 12 amino acids. V shed 5 bases and J shed 7 bases, with 9 bases lying between them. The germline V gene encodes CDR1 MNHEY and CDR2 SVGAGI. CDR3 amino acids: CASSPREQPQHF. The CDR3 DNA sequence: TGTGCCAGCAGTCCTAGGGAGCAGCCCCAGCATTTT.

The chain is built from TRBV21-1 and TRBJ1-1; the D segment call TRBD1 is taken from the table without a DNA check. TRBV21-1 is assigned pseudogene status. This CDR3 has 12 residues. This CDR3 is CASRGQGSRAFF. CDR3 nucleotide sequence: TGTGCCAGCAGAGGACAGGGTAGCCGAGCTTTCTTT.

The J gene is TRBJ1-1, the V gene TRBV27; D is uncertain. Germline CDR1 MNHEY, CDR2 SMNVEV (reference sequence). Trimming removed 1 base at V and 0 bases at J, with 6 bases between. This CDR3 has 14 amino acids. The CDR3 protein is CASSLLSVNTEAFF. In DNA, the CDR3 is TGTGCCAGCAGTTTATTGAGCGTGAACACTGAAGCTTTCTTT.

The gene calls are TRBV7-2 and TRBJ2-5; TRBD2 aligns across 11 bases. V lost 1 base to trimming and J lost 2 bases; unmatched junction nucleotides: 6. The CDR3 has 17 residues. The germline V gene encodes CDR1 SGHTA and CDR2 FQGNSA. The CDR3 DNA reads TGTGCCAGCAGCTTAGGTAGCGGGGGGGCCCAGCAAGAGACCCAGTACTTC. It translates to CASSLGSGGAQQETQYF.

CDR3 sequence (DNA): TGTGCCAGCTCCCCGGCTAGCGGGGGAGGTGAGACCCAGTACTTC. Residues: CASSPASGGGETQYF. V gene TRBV2 combines with J gene TRBJ2-5; TRBD2 matches 10 bases. The CDR3 totals 15 residues. Germline trimming cut 8 bases from V and 5 bases from J; bases unmatched to any gene: 11. In germline, CDR1 is SNHLY, CDR2 FYNNEI.

The chain joins TRBV15 to TRBJ2-1; 12 bases line up with TRBD2. Germline V lookup: CDR1 LNHNV, CDR2 YYDKDF (reference sequence). CDR3 length: 16 amino acids. Trimming at V came to 3 bases and at J to 5 bases, leaving 5 bases not matched to a gene. The CDR3 protein is CATSRAGLAGNNEQFF. The CDR3 DNA sequence: TGTGCCACCAGCAGGGCCGGACTAGCGGGGAACAATGAGCAGTTCTTC. Complete variable domain (other parts from reference TRBV15 and TRBJ2-1): DAMVIQNPRYQVTQFGKPVTLSCSQTLNHNVMYWYQQKSSQAPKLLFHYYDKDFNNEADTPDNFQSRRPNTSFCFLDIRSPGLGDTAMYLCATSRAGLAGNNEQFFGPGTRLTVL.

The V call is TRBV4-2, the J call TRBJ2-6, with a tentative D call TRBD2 (7 bases). The CDR3 runs to 16 residues. With 1 base removed from V and 6 bases from J, the gap between germline ends came to 13 bases. The germline V gene has CDR1 LGHNA and CDR2 YNFKEQ. Written as DNA, the CDR3 is TGTGCCAGCAGCCAAGCAACGGGGGGCACGGCCAACGTCCTGACTTTC. Its translation is CASSQATGGTANVLTF.

J is TRBJ2-3 and V is TRBV20-1; tentative D call: TRBD2 (5 bases). Germline CDR1 reads DFQATT; CDR2 reads SNEGSKA (reference sequence). The germline V and J ends were trimmed by 3 bases and 0 bases, with 19 bases remaining between them. The CDR3 sequence is 17 residues long. The CDR3 here is CSASPRTEVSSTDTQYF. DNA for the CDR3: TGCAGTGCTAGTCCTAGGACTGAGGTAAGTAGCACAGATACGCAGTATTTT.

This clone was picked up one time. This is likely a read error, given that the CDR3 carries no conserved phenylalanine or tryptophan at its end. The limits of the CDR3 on the DNA are not certain, so only TCRdb's listed CDR3 is given. The chain uses TRBV21-1 and TRBJ1-4. TRBV21-1 is given as a pseudogene. The CDR3 is 10 amino acids long, termini counted. CDR3 in amino acids: CASVVTEGIV.

The chain joins TRBV28 to TRBJ2-7, with TRBD1 identical over 9 bases. With 5 bases clipped from V and 4 bases from J, the junction kept 9 bases outside the gene matches. Germline-derived CDR1 and CDR2 are MDHEN and SYDVKM. This CDR3 region has 15 residues. CDR3 region: CASSVTGGTYYEQYF. The CDR3 DNA reads as TGTGCCAGCAGTGTTACAGGGGGCACATATTACGAGCAGTACTTC.

The chain is built from TRBV5-4 and TRBJ2-1, with unresolved D. V was cut by 0 bases and J by 4 bases, with 11 bases left in between. This CDR3 spans 15 amino acids. Germline loops: CDR1 SGHNT, CDR2 YYREEE (reference sequence). CDR3 bases: TGTGCCAGCAGCTTGGGAAGAGGCGGTTACAATGAGCAGTTCTTC. Translated, it gives CASSLGRGGYNEQFF.

The chain joins TRBV27 to TRBJ1-2, with TRBD1 as a possible D gene (6 bases). This CDR3 region has 12 residues. Trimming cost V 11 bases and J 8 bases, with 18 bases left between them. In germline, CDR1 is MNHEY, CDR2 SMNVEV (reference sequence). CDR3 in amino acids: CASGGRVGGYTF. The CDR3 DNA follows: TGTGCCTCGGGGGGCAGGGTAGGAGGCTACACCTTC.

This clone appeared a single time. The CDR3 DNA follows: TGTGCCTGGAGTGGCCAACCTCGACAGGGCTACACCTTC. This codes for CAWSGQPRQGYTF. The V gene is TRBV30, the J gene TRBJ1-2, with D possibly matching TRBD1 (5 bases). CDR3 length: 13 residues. Germline CDR1 and CDR2: GTSNPN and SVGIG (reference sequence). V was pared by 1 base and J by 8 bases, with 14 bases between.

The gene calls are TRBV6-5 and TRBJ1-1; 10 positions agree with TRBD1. V lost 7 bases, J lost 4 bases, and 6 bases stayed unmatched. The CDR3 extends over 14 amino acids. The germline gives CDR1 MNHEY, CDR2 SVGAGI. The CDR3 spells CASTAGTGVTEAFF. The CDR3 DNA reads as TGTGCCAGCACCGCCGGGACAGGGGTCACTGAAGCTTTCTTT.